This TCR beta chain was observed in a study of T-cell memory formation after mild COVID-19. Overall study findings and caveats: Clones that got smaller from day 15 to 85 had even CD4/CD8, while clones growing later tipped toward CD4+. Second-wave clones peaking on day 37 lacked confirmed SARS-CoV-2 specificity.

Regarding this clonotype: Its antigen remains unknown.

This CDR3 region has 16 residues. Germline CDR1 and CDR2: KGHSH and LQKENI. The V gene lost 0 bases and the J gene lost 6 bases, with 18 bases spanning the gap. TCRdb ran MiXCR on the 5' RACE reads and lists one entry per CDR3 protein. The sample contains hundreds of thousands of distinct CDR3 sequences, over 15% of which appear only once. Sequencing used PBMCs or a T cell subset sorted from them (not recorded which). The rearrangement joins TRBV18 to TRBJ2-7, with D perhaps matching TRBD2 (6 bases). The sequence came from an adult woman who had mild COVID-19 (a few samples of this study predate the infection). Cell type and time point are not known. The CDR3 sequence is CASSPPGGLPAFEQYF. For the CDR3, the DNA is TGTGCCAGCTCACCACCGGGAGGTCTTCCAGCATTCGAGCAGTACTTC.